This TCR beta chain is from a study of blood T cell repertoires in COVID-19. Profiling relied on immunoSEQ multiplex PCR, and the TCRdb table lists in-frame clones only, not all of them. Seen here are around 250,000 clones, about 87% observed once, and the top ten hold approximately 0.9%. The CDR3 covers 17 residues. J gave up 6 bases and V 2 bases, and 13 bases lay outside the gene matches. Germline CDR1 SNHLY, CDR2 FYNNEI. The chain links TRBV2 to TRBJ1-5; 7 nucleotides line up with TRBD1. This receptor was identified in a man aged 45 to 65 who had been exposed to COVID-19. The specimen sequenced was PBMCs or T cells enriched from blood (not recorded which). CDR3 nucleotide sequence: TGTGCCAGCAGTGAACCCTTCCGGGCCCCAGGGGGTCAGCCCCAGCATTTT. It yields the protein CASSEPFRAPGGQPQHF.